This T cell receptor (beta chain) was obtained from a study of T cells in localized non-small cell lung cancer (dated by TCRdb to 2018 to 2020). About the investigation overall: The study analyzed T cell repertoires of 200 to 300 early-stage NSCLC patients, comparing tumors and uninvolved tumor-adjacent lungs. The cohort was made up of 200 to 250 treatment-naive NSCLC patients whose localized lung tumors had been resected. A mean age of approximately 66 years was recorded for the NSCLC patients, of whom around 120 were male and around 100 were female.

At diagnosis, tumor, uninvolved tumor-adjacent lung and peripheral blood were collected and then preserved as a mix of FFPE and fresh-frozen material. Findings and caveats that apply to the study as a whole: Since the design was exploratory, TCR variables were selected using unadjusted p-values with no false-discovery rate correction. Because multi-region sequencing of the tumors was not done, intratumor heterogeneity could not be ruled out. A median of 57 of the top 100 tumor clones turned up in the paired uninvolved adjacent lung, and under 30 of those clones also ranked among the top 100 of that same adjacent lung. Uninvolved tumor-adjacent lung showed the highest T cell clonality, higher than tumor, which suggests more focused antigenic responses in the uninvolved tumor-adjacent lung. Longer overall survival was associated with higher blood T cell density, whereas shorter survival was associated with higher adjacent-lung clonality.

TCR beta CDR3 regions were sequenced from DNA using the immunoSEQ Assay. In the source study's methods: To compute T cell density, TCR beta template counts were normalized to usable DNA, which was estimated by amplifying housekeeping genes. Richness was estimated using the preseqR package, with extrapolation to 400,000 templates for PBMC samples and to 120,000 templates for tissue samples. Clonality was calculated as one minus Pielou's evenness. Tissue-enriched TCRs were identified through differential abundance testing performed on productive amino-acid clonotypes, with a minimum total count of 5 and an alpha of 0.1. The Jaccard Index and the Morisita Overlap Index were used to measure how much the repertoires overlapped between compartments. GLIPH clustered TCR beta CDR3s with public tetramer-defined viral CDR3s; viral motifs required at least three viral sequences plus V-gene enrichment. Entries here come from immuneACCESS through TCRdb and include only in-frame sequences with V and J called. Some clones fail to appear in such tables; in the studies checked, an unresolved V gene covers under half of the shortfall, and the cause of the remainder is unknown. From that table come the V and J calls and clone size; the DNA was used to work out D and trimming. Within this sample are approximately 940 clones, with about 29% of them counted one time only. The leading ten clones occupy 9% to 9.5% of the sample.

Cut back by 3 bases and 6 bases, the V and J ends lie 9 bases apart. As encoded in the germline V gene, CDR1 is SGHVS while CDR2 is FQNEAQ. The CDR3, from cysteine to phenylalanine, totals 13 residues. Solely the CDR3 DNA is kept, with 39 bases framed from the first base. This clone is medium-sized (0.01 to 0.1%) in its sample. Its antigen is not yet known. No qualities accompany the bases; no much larger clone lies one base away. This clonotype was obtained from a female donor aged 60 or older with stage III squamous cell lung carcinoma. The sequence joins TRBV7-8 to TRBJ2-1, with the D gene not confidently named. The sequenced sample was lung tumor tissue, obtained before any cancer treatment. For the CDR3, the sequence is CASSFGGPNEQFF. The nucleotide sequence is given as TGTGCCAGCAGCTTCGGCGGCCCCAATGAGCAGTTCTTC.